These 31 T cell receptor beta chains were all obtained from the same sample, sequenced in a study of vaccination effects on CD4 cells after COVID-19 (dated by TCRdb to between 2020 and 2023). Receptor libraries were prepared by the immunoSEQ multiplex PCR assay. TCRdb holds this immuneACCESS table with in-frame rearrangements only. Some clones are missing; in checked studies, unresolved V genes explain under half, and the rest has no known cause. The sample records about 27,000 clones, 72% of which are singletons. The ten biggest clones cover roughly a tenth of the sample. No cognate antigen is known for these TCRs. The ViraFEST assay stimulated PBMC with viral peptide pools and then used TCR sequencing to identify antigen-specific CD4+ T cell clonotypes by expansion. After more than nine days of culture, CD4+ T cells were isolated with the EasySep CD4+ T cell isolation kit. None of the healthy vaccine recipients had a prior SARS-CoV-2 infection, which was confirmed by nucleocapsid antibody tests that came back negative both before and after vaccination.

Sequenced here: CD4+ T cells from PBMCs cultured with SARS-CoV-2 spike peptides, sampled before COVID-19 vaccination. Explained via the paper, the cell subset or site label denotes: SARS-CoV-2 spike overlapping peptide pool stimulation. Source of these receptors: a human donor who received a COVID-19 vaccine.

The chain employs TRBV5-1 and TRBJ2-1; TRBD2 aligns across 8 bases. The germline CDR1 and CDR2 sequences are SGHRS and YFSETQ. The CDR3 totals 17 residues. V lost 0 bases to trimming and J lost 4 bases; unmatched junction nucleotides: 9. CDR3 residues: CASSLDGRVGQYNEQFF. The CDR3 bases are TGCGCCAGCAGCTTGGACGGGAGGGTGGGTCAATACAATGAGCAGTTCTTC.

The chain is built from TRBV6-5 and TRBJ1-1; the D gene is possibly TRBD1 (6 bases). Germline loops: CDR1 MNHEY, CDR2 SVGAGI. This CDR3 has 14 residues. The V end lost 8 bases, the J end lost 2 bases, and 15 bases lay between the germline ends. This CDR3 reads CASWGGRGNTEAFF. DNA for the CDR3: TGTGCCAGCTGGGGGGGCAGGGGAAACACTGAAGCTTTCTTT.

V and J are TRBV7-9 and TRBJ2-6, with D perhaps TRBD1 (5 bases). Trimming removed 2 bases at V and 0 bases at J, with 14 bases between. The CDR3 spans 18 residues. In germline, CDR1 is SEHNR, CDR2 FQNEAQ (reference sequence). CDR3: CASSLSQGSFSGANVLTF. The CDR3, as DNA: TGTGCCAGCAGCTTATCGCAGGGCTCGTTCTCTGGGGCCAACGTCCTGACTTTC.

The chain links TRBV7-8 to TRBJ2-3; 7 positions agree with TRBD1. Per the germline V gene, CDR1 is SGHVS and CDR2 is FQNEAQ. This CDR3 is built from 18 residues. The V segment lost 5 bases and the J segment 0 bases; nucleotides outside the gene matches: 14. The CDR3 sequence: CASSPLTQQGLSTDTQYF. The CDR3 nucleotides are TGTGCCAGCAGCCCCCTCACCCAACAGGGGCTAAGCACAGATACGCAGTATTTT.

The gene calls are TRBV6-5 and TRBJ1-1; D is undetermined. This CDR3 spans 11 amino acids. Per germline, CDR1 MNHEY and CDR2 SVGAGI. V was pared by 6 bases and J by 5 bases, with 7 bases between. CDR3 in amino acids: CASSRGTEAFF. CDR3 nucleotide sequence: TGTGCCAGCAGCCGGGGTACTGAAGCTTTCTTT.

This chain joins TRBV18 and TRBJ2-7; D remains unclear. The CDR3 has 12 amino acids. Trimming stripped 5 bases from V and 4 bases from J, with 9 bases between. The germline V gene has CDR1 KGHSH and CDR2 LQKENI. The CDR3 region has the DNA TGTGCCAGCTCAACATTCGATTACGAGCAGTACTTC. Residues: CASSTFDYEQYF.

The chain couples TRBV5-6 to TRBJ2-7; unclear D gene. Germline V gene data show CDR1 as SGHDT and CDR2 as YYEEEE. With 0 bases removed from V and 2 bases from J, the gap between germline ends came to 12 bases. This CDR3 is 15 amino acids long. In nucleotides, the CDR3 is TGTGCCAGCAGCTTGGGACTCAATGGGGCCTACGAGCAGTACTTC. It translates to CASSLGLNGAYEQYF. Together with reference TRBV5-6 and TRBJ2-7, the CDR3 gives the full variable domain: DAGVTQSPTHLIKTRGQQVTLRCSPKSGHDTVSWYQQALGQGPQFIFQYYEEEERQRGNFPDRFSGHQFPNYSSELNVNALLLGDSALYLCASSLGLNGAYEQYFGPGTRLTVT.

This chain connects TRBV7-2 to TRBJ1-5; TRBD1 matches at 8 bases. Trimming removed 7 bases from V and 7 bases from J; junction bases left unmatched: 9. This CDR3 spans 14 amino acids. Germline lookup yields CDR1 SGHTA and CDR2 FQGNSA. CDR3 in amino acids: CASNIGQGGQPQHF. For the CDR3, the DNA is TGTGCCAGCAACATAGGACAGGGAGGACAGCCCCAGCATTTT.

The chain joins TRBV6-5 to TRBJ2-1; 8 nucleotides agree with TRBD2. The CDR3 is 15 residues long. CDR1 is MNHEY, CDR2 SVGAGI, per germline. J was trimmed by 10 bases and V by 7 bases; bases with no gene match: 15. The CDR3 spells CASNYRTSTSGEQFF. CDR3 nucleotides: TGTGCCAGCAACTACAGGACTAGCACCTCGGGGGAGCAGTTCTTC.

This CDR3 reads CASRKSGASYEQYF. CDR3 nucleotide sequence: TGTGCCAGTAGGAAGTCAGGGGCCTCCTACGAGCAGTACTTC. This chain joins TRBV19 and TRBJ2-7; D may be TRBD1 (6 bases). V was cut by 6 bases and J by 0 bases, with 12 bases left in between. The CDR3 is 14 residues long. The germline CDR1 and CDR2 sequences are LNHDA and SQIVND (reference sequence).

The chain combines TRBV6-2 or TRBV6-3 with TRBJ2-6, with 10 nucleotides matching TRBD1. After removal of 6 bases from V and 4 bases from J, the junction contained 12 bases not matched to a gene. The length of the CDR3 is 18 residues. CDR1 and CDR2 from the germline V gene are MNHEY and SVGEGT. DNA of the CDR3: TGTGCCAGCAGCCGAGGCGGGACAGGGGCCTCCGGGGCCAACGTCCTGACTTTC. Protein product: CASSRGGTGASGANVLTF.

The chain recombines TRBV27 with TRBJ2-6; no clear D gene. The V gene's germline CDR1 is MNHEY and CDR2 SMNVEV (reference sequence). The CDR3 is made up of 15 amino acids. V gave up 6 bases and J gave up 0 bases, with 9 bases separating them. In nucleotides, the CDR3 is TGTGCCAGCAGAGACACCTTCTCTGGGGCCAACGTCCTGACTTTC. Protein sequence: CASRDTFSGANVLTF.

This chain uses TRBV28 with TRBJ1-6; TRBD1 aligns across 9 bases. V lost 6 bases and J lost 5; bases outside the gene matches: 5. Germline-derived CDR1 and CDR2 are MDHEN and SYDVKM. CDR3 length: 15 amino acids. The CDR3 is CASSTGTGNNSPLHF. DNA of the CDR3: TGTGCCAGCAGCACCGGGACAGGGAATAATTCACCCCTCCACTTT. The whole variable domain, remainder taken from reference TRBV28 and TRBJ1-6, is DVKVTQSSRYLVKRTGEKVFLECVQDMDHENMFWYRQDPGLGLRLIYFSYDVKMKEKGDIPEGYSVSREKKERFSLILESASTNQTSMYLCASSTGTGNNSPLHFGNGTRLTVT.

V and J are TRBV9 and TRBJ1-3; D is perhaps TRBD1 (5 bases). This CDR3 region has 15 residues. Per the germline V gene, CDR1 is SGDLS and CDR2 is YYNGEE. Trimming shortened V by 0 bases and J by 3 bases, and 10 bases separated the two germline ends. As DNA, the CDR3 is TGTGCCAGCAGCGTAGGAGGGGACTTTGGAAACACCATATATTTT. Amino acid sequence: CASSVGGDFGNTIYF.

This clone was counted between two and nine times. This chain uses TRBV4-2 with TRBJ2-5; 8 bases agree with TRBD2. The CDR3 consists of 18 residues. J gave up 4 bases and V 0 bases, and 13 bases lay outside the gene matches. The germline V gene has CDR1 LGHNA and CDR2 YNFKEQ. CDR3 DNA sequence: TGTGCCAGCAGCCAAGAGGATTGGACGGGAGGGCCCCGAGAGACCCAGTACTTC. It yields the protein CASSQEDWTGGPRETQYF.

This clone was seen once. This sequence joins TRBV6-5 and TRBJ2-3, with D possibly being TRBD2 (5 bases). CDR1 and CDR2 from the germline V gene are MNHEY and SVGAGI. Trimming took 6 bases from V and 1 from J, leaving 11 bases between them. The CDR3 loop spans 14 amino acids. The CDR3 DNA follows: TGTGCCAGCAGGCCGGGTAGCGGCACAGATACGCAGTATTTT. This gives the protein CASRPGSGTDTQYF.

In this sample, this clone is medium-sized. This chain uses TRBV2 with TRBJ1-2; D is perhaps TRBD1 (6 bases). V was pared by 6 bases and J by 8 bases, with 16 bases between. The CDR3 extends over 13 amino acids. CDR1 is SNHLY and CDR2 is FYNNEI in the germline V gene. CDR3 bases: TGTGCCAGCAGCTCCAACAGGGCACTGGGCTACACCTTC. It is translated as CASSSNRALGYTF.

The V and J genes are TRBV10-3 and TRBJ2-3; 9 nucleotides match TRBD1. The CDR3 has 15 residues. Germline V gene data show CDR1 as ENHRY and CDR2 as SYGVKD. V trimming: 4 bases; J trimming: 4 bases; junction bases outside the gene matches: 6. CDR3 region: CAISVGQGFSDTQYF. CDR3 bases: TGTGCCATCAGTGTGGGACAGGGTTTTTCAGATACGCAGTATTTT.

J is TRBJ2-1 and V is TRBV6-6; 9 nucleotides align to TRBD1. The length of the CDR3 is 14 residues. Looked up from germline, CDR1 is MNHNY and CDR2 is SVGAGI (reference sequence). V was pared by 4 bases and J by 15 bases, with 13 bases of the junction left unmatched. The DNA for the CDR3 is TGTGCCAGCAGTTCCACCGACAGGGGGTTAATGCCGTTCTTC. Its translation: CASSSTDRGLMPFF.

By frequency in the sample, this clone is large (0.1 to 1%). The chain recombines TRBV3-1 (or the pseudogene TRBV3-2) with TRBJ2-5; 7 nucleotides line up with TRBD1. CDR1 is LGHDT and CDR2 is YNNKEL in the germline V gene (reference sequence). CDR3 size: 15 residues. Germline trimming cut 1 base from V and 5 bases from J; bases unmatched to any gene: 7. The CDR3: CASSQGWGRGETQYF. In DNA form, the CDR3 reads TGTGCCAGCAGCCAAGGTTGGGGCAGGGGGGAGACCCAGTACTTC.

V and J are TRBV30 and TRBJ1-3; no definite D call. Germline-derived CDR1 and CDR2 are GTSNPN and SVGIG (reference sequence). The CDR3 is 13 residues long. V was cut by 2 bases and J by 0 bases, with 5 bases left in between. CDR3 sequence (DNA): TGTGCCTGGAGTCTAGGCTCTGGAAACACCATATATTTT. This sequence encodes CAWSLGSGNTIYF.

V and J are TRBV2 and TRBJ1-6; 7 bases fit TRBD1. Trimming at V came to 5 bases and at J to 9 bases, leaving 10 bases not matched to a gene. The germline gives CDR1 SNHLY, CDR2 FYNNEI. The CDR3 runs 15 residues. CDR3 bases: TGTGCCAGCAGTAACAGGGGCACGGGGGGTTCACCCCTCCACTTT. Its protein product is CASSNRGTGGSPLHF.

This chain joins TRBV19 and TRBJ2-1; D gene ambiguous. V was pared by 10 bases and J by 3 bases, with 19 bases between. The CDR3 runs to 15 residues. Germline V gives CDR1 LNHDA, CDR2 SQIVND (reference sequence). CDR3: CATSPRPLYYNEQFF. In DNA form, the CDR3 reads TGTGCCACCTCGCCCCGGCCTCTTTACTACAATGAGCAGTTCTTC. The full variable domain, in which reference TRBV19 and TRBJ2-1 provide the parts outside the CDR3, is DGGITQSPKYLFRKEGQNVTLSCEQNLNHDAMYWYRQDPGQGLRLIYYSQIVNDFQKGDIAEGYSVSREKKESFPLTVTSAQKNPTAFYLCATSPRPLYYNEQFFGPGTRLTVL.

The gene calls are TRBV2 and TRBJ2-7, with 8 nucleotides matching TRBD2. CDR3 length equals 13 residues. V was pared by 8 bases and J by 5 bases, with 8 bases of the junction left unmatched. Germline CDR1 is SNHLY and CDR2 is FYNNEI. Here the CDR3 DNA reads TGTGCCAGCTACACGGGGGGGCAGGACGAGCAGTACTTC. This gives the protein CASYTGGQDEQYF.

The chain recombines TRBV5-1 with TRBJ1-1; the D gene is possibly TRBD1 (6 bases). Looked up from germline, CDR1 is SGHRS and CDR2 is YFSETQ. V lost 2 bases, J lost 3 bases, and 20 bases lay in between. There are 17 residues in the CDR3. CDR3 nucleotide sequence: TGCGCCAGCAGCTTCGAGGGAGGTCGGTCAGGGGACACTGAAGCTTTCTTT. Its translation is CASSFEGGRSGDTEAFF.

The chain links TRBV25-1 to TRBJ2-7, with D tentatively TRBD1 or TRBD2 (5 bases each). Germline values: CDR1 MGHDK, CDR2 SYGVNS. CDR3 size: 13 residues. The germline V and J ends were trimmed by 2 bases and 5 bases, with 10 bases remaining between them. CDR3 sequence reads: CASSEIRGDEQYF. The DNA of the CDR3 is TGTGCCAGCAGTGAAATTAGGGGAGACGAGCAGTACTTC.

Here the CDR3 DNA reads TGTGCCAGCAGCCAAAGACCGGATTTCTCCTACAATGAGCAGTTCTTC. Residues: CASSQRPDFSYNEQFF. This chain uses TRBV14 with TRBJ2-1; D ambiguous. V was trimmed by 2 bases and J by 0 bases, leaving 11 bases between them. Germline V gene data show CDR1 as SGHDN and CDR2 as FVKESK. CDR3 length: 16 amino acids.

The CDR3 region is CASSVRLAGSTDTQYF. The CDR3 DNA sequence: TGTGCCAGCAGCGTACGACTAGCGGGAAGCACAGATACGCAGTATTTT. The chain couples TRBV11-3 to TRBJ2-3, with 11 bases matching TRBD2. CDR3 length: 16 residues. Germline CDR1 reads SGHNT; CDR2 reads YENEEA. V lost 5 bases and J lost 0; bases outside the gene matches: 4.

The chain joins TRBV19 to TRBJ2-7; TRBD1 or TRBD2 may be the D gene (5 bases each). CDR1 is LNHDA, CDR2 SQIVND, per germline (reference sequence). The V gene lost 5 bases and the J gene lost 7 bases, with 18 bases spanning the gap. The CDR3 loop spans 14 amino acids. CDR3 sequence reads: CASSVTGTPREQYF. CDR3 sequence (DNA): TGTGCCAGTAGTGTCACCGGGACCCCTAGGGAGCAGTACTTC.

The rearrangement uses TRBV23-1 and TRBJ1-1, with 9 bases aligning to TRBD1. TRBV23-1 has ORF status, its function being uncertain. Germline trimming cut 3 bases from V and 0 bases from J; bases unmatched to any gene: 2. The CDR3 consists of 15 residues. In nucleotides, the CDR3 is TGCGCCAGCAGTCATCGGGACAGGGTGAACACTGAAGCTTTCTTT. As protein: CASSHRDRVNTEAFF.

The rearrangement links TRBV2 to TRBJ1-6; 7 nucleotides match TRBD1. In germline, CDR1 is SNHLY, CDR2 FYNNEI. V trimming: 4 bases; J trimming: 11 bases; junction bases outside the gene matches: 11. The CDR3 is 15 amino acids. The CDR3 loop is CASSAEGQAYTPLHF. The CDR3 nucleotides read TGTGCCAGCAGTGCTGAAGGACAGGCGTATACACCCCTCCACTTT.